A selection of T cell receptor beta chains follows, all from one sample in a study of radiotherapy plus CTLA-4 blockade in lung cancer. The repertoire was sequenced with immunoSEQ multiplex PCR; TCRdb's copy has only in-frame clones and lacks some. The sample lists 65,000 to 90,000 clones; roughly 87% were seen once. This specimen consisted of peripheral blood, obtained from a patient treated with radiotherapy plus ipilimumab. Source of these receptors: a human donor with non-small cell lung cancer that progressed on radiotherapy plus ipilimumab. CDR3s include the opening cysteine and the closing phenylalanine or tryptophan. D genes are given only for firm matches. Not all rows give a size; the values are once, few, many and, for expanded clones, a class.

cdr3_nt,cdr3_aa,cdr3_length,v_call,clone_size,j_call,d_call
TGTGCCAGCTCACCAGTGGGAGCTACAGATACGCAGTATTTT,CASSPVGATDTQYF,14,TRBV18,.,TRBJ2-3,.
TGTGCCGCGAGACTAGCGGGAGAAGGGAATGAGCAGTTCTTC,CAARLAGEGNEQFF,14,TRBV6-5,.,TRBJ2-1,TRBD2
TGTGCCAGCAGCCCAGGACAGGGGAGCACAGATACGCAGTATTTT,CASSPGQGSTDTQYF,15,TRBV4-2,.,TRBJ2-3,TRBD1
TGTGCCTGGAAGGGGGGAGGGGACACAGATACGCAGTATTTT,CAWKGGGDTDTQYF,14,TRBV30,.,TRBJ2-3,.
TGTGCCAGCTCACCGGCGGGAGGCCTCACAGATACGCAGTATTTT,CASSPAGGLTDTQYF,15,TRBV18,.,TRBJ2-3,TRBD2
TGTGCCAGCAGCTTCGCGAGCGGGAGAAAAACCGGGGAGCTGTTTTTT,CASSFASGRKTGELFF,16,TRBV5-4,once,TRBJ2-2,TRBD2
TGCGCCAGCAGCTTGTGGACTAGTGGTGGTGAGCAGTTCTTC,CASSLWTSGGEQFF,14,TRBV5-1,once,TRBJ2-1,TRBD2
TGTGCCAGCAGTTACGACAGAGAGCAGTTCTTC,CASSYDREQFF,11,TRBV6-6,.,TRBJ2-1,.
TGTGCCAGTAGTATTCTTTGGAACACTGAAGCTTTCTTT,CASSILWNTEAFF,13,TRBV19,.,TRBJ1-1,.
TGTGCCACCTCGCCGAGCGGGGGTGTTTTTTTCGTTTACTTC,CATSPSGGVFFVYF,14,TRBV6-6,.,TRBJ2-4,TRBD2
TGCGCCAGCCGCGGGGACGGATTCTTCACTGGAAACACCATATATTTT,CASRGDGFFTGNTIYF,16,TRBV4-1,once,TRBJ1-3,.